A selection of T cell receptor beta chains follows, all from one sample in a study of blood T cell repertoires in COVID-19. Some clones are missing from TCRdb's copy, which holds only in-frame ones; the method was immunoSEQ multiplex PCR. This table holds about 350,000 clones, about 87% found once. The specimen sequenced was peripheral blood. Receptor source: a man aged 25 to 45 with COVID-19, enrolled during active disease. Both conserved end residues are part of each CDR3. The D gene is left open where the match is weak. Clone size is shown for a subset of rows, as once, few, many or a class of expanded clone.

clone_size	v_call	j_call	d_call	cdr3_nt	cdr3_aa
.	TRBV28	TRBJ2-3	.	TGTGCCAGCATGCTAACAGATACGCAGTATTTT	CASMLTDTQYF
few	TRBV4-3	TRBJ2-3	.	TGCGCCAGCAGCCAAGGGACATTCCGCACAGATACGCAGTATTTT	CASSQGTFRTDTQYF
.	TRBV6-5	TRBJ2-7	.	TGTGCCAGCACCCCCCGGCAGGGGCGACCCTACGAGCAGTACTTC	CASTPRQGRPYEQYF
.	TRBV10-3	TRBJ2-7	.	TGTGCCATCAGTGACTCTAGATCCTCGATCGAGCAGTACTTC	CAISDSRSSIEQYF
.	TRBV28	TRBJ2-1	.	TGTGCCAGCAGTAATAGTCGTAGGGGGGGGAATGAGCAGTTCTTC	CASSNSRRGGNEQFF
.	TRBV7-2	TRBJ2-1	.	TGTGCCAGCAGCTTAGAGTCGGGATCCATACATGAGCAGTTCTTC	CASSLESGSIHEQFF
.	TRBV28	TRBJ2-5	TRBD1	TGTGCCAGCAGTTCCCCCGGGACAGGGAAAGAGACCCAGTACTTC	CASSSPGTGKETQYF
.	TRBV6-4	TRBJ2-1	TRBD1	TGTGCCAGCAGTGACACGGACAGGGACTACAATGAGCAGTTCTTC	CASSDTDRDYNEQFF
.	TRBV11-3	TRBJ2-3	TRBD1	TGTGCCAGCAGCCCCCGGACAGGGTCCCCATCGCAGTATTTT	CASSPRTGSPSQYF
.	TRBV7-3	TRBJ1-3	.	TGTGCCAGCAGCTCATCCTCTGGAAACACCATATATTTT	CASSSSSGNTIYF
.	TRBV30	TRBJ1-5	.	TGTGCCTGGAGTGTACTGTCGGGTGCACGGCCCCAGCATTTT	CAWSVLSGARPQHF
.	TRBV7-9	TRBJ2-7	TRBD2	TGTGCCAGCAGCCCACCAGGTCCGCTAGCGGGAGCTCAATACGAGCAGTACTTC	CASSPPGPLAGAQYEQYF
once	TRBV6-5	TRBJ1-5	.	TGTGCCAGCAGTTCCTTACAGGGAGGCAATCAGCCCCAGCATTTT	CASSSLQGGNQPQHF
.	TRBV28	TRBJ2-7	.	TGTGCCAGCAGTTTATCTCGCGGCGCCTACGAGCAGTACTTC	CASSLSRGAYEQYF
.	TRBV2	TRBJ2-2	.	TGTGCCAGCAGTGAACAACAGGACCTCACCGGGGAGCTGTTTTTT	CASSEQQDLTGELFF
.	TRBV5-1	TRBJ2-5	.	TGCGCCAGCAGCTCCCGGGGGACGGAGACCCAGTACTTC	CASSSRGTETQYF
few	TRBV7-2	TRBJ1-4	.	TGTGCCAGCAGCTTAGCGTGGGGCATTAACAATGAAAAACTGTTTTTT	CASSLAWGINNEKLFF
.	TRBV28	TRBJ1-1	TRBD1	TGTGCCAGCAGTTTCGGCGGTGCCGGGACAGGGGGCACTGAAGCTTTCTTT	CASSFGGAGTGGTEAFF
.	TRBV2	TRBJ2-3	TRBD2	TGTGCCAGCATTCTAGCGGGGGGTCTTGATACGCAGTATTTT	CASILAGGLDTQYF
.	TRBV2	TRBJ2-7	.	TGTGCCAGCAGATTCAGCTACGAGCAGTACTTC	CASRFSYEQYF
.	TRBV5-4	TRBJ1-3	.	TGTGCCAGCAGCCAGGACAGTCTCTCTGGAAACACCATATATTTT	CASSQDSLSGNTIYF
.	TRBV6-5	TRBJ2-7	.	TGTGCCAGCAGTCCTACAAGGGGATCCTACGAGCAGTACTTC	CASSPTRGSYEQYF
.	TRBV21-1	TRBJ2-7	.	TGTGCCAGCAGCAAACCGGGACAGGGGCTGTTCTCTGTCTACGAGCAGTACTTC	CASSKPGQGLFSVYEQYF
.	TRBV4-3	TRBJ2-1	.	TGCGCCAGCAGCCGAGAGCGTAGCTCCTACAATGAGCAGTTCTTC	CASSRERSSYNEQFF
.	TRBV27	TRBJ1-2	.	TGTGCCAGCACTATCGCCCCCGGCTACACCTTC	CASTIAPGYTF
.	TRBV24-1	TRBJ1-4	TRBD1	TGTGCCACCAGTGATCCCCAGGGGGTTGATGAAAAACTGTTTTTT	CATSDPQGVDEKLFF
.	TRBV24-1	TRBJ1-1	.	TGTGCCACCCAAGGGCAGGGCAGTAGTTGGAACACTGAAGCTTTCTTT	CATQGQGSSWNTEAFF
.	TRBV5-1	TRBJ2-3	.	TGCGCCAGCAGCACAAGATCAAGCACAGATACGCAGTATTTT	CASSTRSSTDTQYF
once	TRBV28	TRBJ1-4	TRBD1	TGTGCCAGCAAAACAGGGGGGGGAGAAAAACTGTTTTTT	CASKTGGGEKLFF
.	TRBV4-3	TRBJ1-1	TRBD1	TGCGCCAGCAGCCAGATAGGACAGGGTAGTCGGAACACTGAAGCTTTCTTT	CASSQIGQGSRNTEAFF
.	TRBV7-2	TRBJ2-7	TRBD2	TGTGCCAGCAGCTTAGTTGCTAGCGGGGGGGCGAACGGGCAGTACTTC	CASSLVASGGANGQYF
.	TRBV5-1	TRBJ1-1	.	TGCGCCAGCAGCCCAGGGACACTCATGAACACTGAAGCTTTCTTT	CASSPGTLMNTEAFF
.	TRBV2	TRBJ1-1	.	TGTGCCAGCTCGTCACAGCTGAACACTGAAGCTTTCTTT	CASSSQLNTEAFF
.	TRBV7-2	TRBJ2-1	TRBD2	TGTGCCAGCAGTTTAAACCCGGGACTAGTAATCGATGAGCAGTTCTTC	CASSLNPGLVIDEQFF
.	TRBV5-4	TRBJ2-2	.	TGTGCCAGCAGCAATAGAGGGACATTTCCCGGGGAGCTGTTTTTT	CASSNRGTFPGELFF
few	TRBV19	TRBJ1-2	TRBD1	TGTGCCAGTAGTTTCGGGCAGGGGGCTCACTATGGCTACACCTTC	CASSFGQGAHYGYTF
.	TRBV7-9	TRBJ1-1	TRBD1	TGTGCCAGCAGCCCTCCGGACAGGGGCAGGACGAACACTGAAGCTTTCTTT	CASSPPDRGRTNTEAFF
once	TRBV5-8	TRBJ2-3	.	TGTGCCAGCAGCTTGGGGACATCACAAAGGGATACGCAGTATTTT	CASSLGTSQRDTQYF
.	TRBV7-2	TRBJ1-5	.	TGTGCCAGCAGCTTACTCCAGGGCAATCAGCCCCAGCATTTT	CASSLLQGNQPQHF
many	TRBV27	TRBJ2-7	.	TGTGCCAGCAGTTTTCTAGGGGGAATCGGCGAGCAGTACTTC	CASSFLGGIGEQYF
.	TRBV2	TRBJ1-3	TRBD1	TGTGCCAGCAGTGAAGTCTGGCGGACAGGGGGAAACACCATATATTTT	CASSEVWRTGGNTIYF
.	TRBV11-1	TRBJ1-1	.	TGTGCCAGCAGATCCCGGACAGCTCCGAACACTGAAGCTTTCTTT	CASRSRTAPNTEAFF
.	TRBV5-6	TRBJ2-5	.	TGTGCCAGCTATTCTGGCAAGCGGGAGACCCAGTACTTC	CASYSGKRETQYF
.	TRBV18	TRBJ2-7	TRBD1	TGTGCCAGCTCACCACTCGGACAGGTTTCCTACGAGCAGTACTTC	CASSPLGQVSYEQYF
once	TRBV6-5	TRBJ2-3	TRBD1	TGTGCCAGCAGTAGGGACAGGAGCACAGATACGCAGTATTTT	CASSRDRSTDTQYF
few	TRBV3-1/TRBV3-2	TRBJ1-3	.	TGTGCCAGCAGCCAAGTTGCTGGGGCGGGAAACACCATATATTTT	CASSQVAGAGNTIYF
.	TRBV7-9	TRBJ2-5	TRBD1	TGTGCCAGCAGCCCCACAGGGGGCGAGGAGACCCAGTACTTC	CASSPTGGEETQYF
.	TRBV2	TRBJ1-2	TRBD1	TGTGCCAGCAGTAGGGGACAGGGGGTACAATATGGCTACACCTTC	CASSRGQGVQYGYTF
.	TRBV7-9	TRBJ1-5	.	TGTGCCAGCACCCATAGCAATCAGCCCCAGCATTTT	CASTHSNQPQHF
.	TRBV7-5	TRBJ2-3	.	TGTGCCAGAAGCTTACCTGTGGCGGGGGGGGATACGCAGTATTTT	CARSLPVAGGDTQYF
.	TRBV3-1/TRBV3-2	TRBJ2-1	TRBD2	TGTGCCAGCAGCCAAGATATGGGGACTACCAACAATGAGCAGTTCTTC	CASSQDMGTTNNEQFF
.	TRBV3-1/TRBV3-2	TRBJ2-3	TRBD2	TGTGCCAGCAGCCCCGGAACCCTAGCGGGGGGGCGCACAGATACGCAGTATTTT	CASSPGTLAGGRTDTQYF
.	TRBV19	TRBJ2-1	TRBD1	TGTGCCAGTACAGGGGGAAATGAGCAGTTCTTC	CASTGGNEQFF
.	TRBV25-1	TRBJ2-2	TRBD2	TGTGCCAGCAAGCAACGGGGGGAGAACACCGGGGAGCTGTTTTTT	CASKQRGENTGELFF